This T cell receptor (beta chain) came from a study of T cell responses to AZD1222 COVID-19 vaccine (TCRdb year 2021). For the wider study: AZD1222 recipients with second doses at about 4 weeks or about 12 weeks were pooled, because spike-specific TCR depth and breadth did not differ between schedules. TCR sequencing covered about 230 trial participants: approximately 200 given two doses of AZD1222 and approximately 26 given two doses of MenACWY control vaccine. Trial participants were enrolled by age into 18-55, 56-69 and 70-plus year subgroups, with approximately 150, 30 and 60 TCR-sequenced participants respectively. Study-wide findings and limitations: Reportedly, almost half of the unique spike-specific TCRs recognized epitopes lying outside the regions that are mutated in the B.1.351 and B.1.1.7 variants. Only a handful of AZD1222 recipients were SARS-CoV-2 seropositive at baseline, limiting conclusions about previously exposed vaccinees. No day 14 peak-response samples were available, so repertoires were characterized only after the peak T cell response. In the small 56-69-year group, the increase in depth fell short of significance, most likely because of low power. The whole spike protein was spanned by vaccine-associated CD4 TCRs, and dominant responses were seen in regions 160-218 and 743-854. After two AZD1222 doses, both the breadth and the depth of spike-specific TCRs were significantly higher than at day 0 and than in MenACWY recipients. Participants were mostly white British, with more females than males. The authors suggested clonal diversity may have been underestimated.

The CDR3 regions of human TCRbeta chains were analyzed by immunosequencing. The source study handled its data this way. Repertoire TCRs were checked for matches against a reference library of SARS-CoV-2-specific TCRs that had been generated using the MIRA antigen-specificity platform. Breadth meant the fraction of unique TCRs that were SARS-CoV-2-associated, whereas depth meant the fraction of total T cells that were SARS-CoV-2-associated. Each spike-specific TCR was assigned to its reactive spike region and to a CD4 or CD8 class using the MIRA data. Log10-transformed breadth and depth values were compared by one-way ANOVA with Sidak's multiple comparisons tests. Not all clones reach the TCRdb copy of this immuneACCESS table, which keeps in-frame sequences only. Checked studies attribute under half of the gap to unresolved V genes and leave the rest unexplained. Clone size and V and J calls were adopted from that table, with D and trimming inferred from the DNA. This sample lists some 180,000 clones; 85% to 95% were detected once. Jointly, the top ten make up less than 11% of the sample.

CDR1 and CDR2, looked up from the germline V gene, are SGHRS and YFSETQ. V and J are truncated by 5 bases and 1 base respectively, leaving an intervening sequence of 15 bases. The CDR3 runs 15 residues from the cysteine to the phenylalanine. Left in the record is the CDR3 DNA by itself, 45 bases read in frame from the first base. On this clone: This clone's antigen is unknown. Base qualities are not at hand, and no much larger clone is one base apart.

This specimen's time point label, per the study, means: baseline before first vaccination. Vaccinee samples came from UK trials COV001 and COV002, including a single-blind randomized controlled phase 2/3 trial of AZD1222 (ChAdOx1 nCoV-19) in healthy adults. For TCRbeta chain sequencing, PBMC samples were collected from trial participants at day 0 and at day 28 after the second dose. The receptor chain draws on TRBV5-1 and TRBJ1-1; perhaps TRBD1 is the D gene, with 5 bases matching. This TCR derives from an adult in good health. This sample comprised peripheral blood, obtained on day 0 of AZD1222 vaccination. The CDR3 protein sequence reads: CASRGPDNRNTEAFF. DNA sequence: TGCGCCAGCAGGGGACCGGATAATAGGAACACTGAAGCTTTCTTT.